The 3 T cell receptor beta chains reported below all come from one sample, sequenced in a study of early T cells in non-severe SARS-CoV-2 infection. TCRdb independently ran MiXCR on the 5' RACE reads; one entry per CDR3 protein. Of tens of thousands of distinct CDR3 sequences listed, 10% were seen once; the top ten hold over 8.5%. The sample consisted of whole blood. These receptors came from an adult who was a healthcare worker with PCR-confirmed SARS-CoV-2 infection or an uninfected control (not recorded which).

This clonotype was counted a few times. The CDR3 DNA is TGTGCCAGCTCCAGGGGGACTGAAGCTTTCTTT. This gives the protein CASSRGTEAFF. V usage is TRBV12-3 or TRBV12-4 and J usage is TRBJ1-1; 7 bases match TRBD1. The CDR3 consists of 11 residues. V shed 8 bases and J 5 bases; nucleotides not matched to a gene: 2.

There are many counts of this clonotype. The chain combines TRBV6-1 with TRBJ1-1; no clear D. V shed 8 bases and J shed 11 bases, with 15 bases lying between them. There are 11 residues in the CDR3. The V gene's germline CDR1 is MNHNS and CDR2 SASEGT. The CDR3 region is CASGRWIEAFF. DNA of the CDR3: TGTGCCAGCGGGAGGTGGATAGAGGCTTTCTTT.

This clonotype has only a few counts. The chain recombines TRBV25-1 with TRBJ1-4; tentatively, D is TRBD1 (5 bases). Germline CDR1 reads MGHDK; CDR2 reads SYGVNS. The germline V and J ends were trimmed by 3 bases and 7 bases, with 12 bases remaining between them. This CDR3 is built from 14 residues. CDR3 coding DNA: TGTGCCAGCAGTGAGCCTCAGGGATTTGAAAAACTGTTTTTT. Translation gives CASSEPQGFEKLFF.